This T cell receptor (beta chain) was recovered during a study of beta chain features in type 1 diabetes. The entirety of the isolated RNA underwent reverse transcription, so expressed TCRB transcripts were sequenced. Only in-frame clones appear in the TCRdb table, and some are missing; sequencing was by immunoSEQ multiplex PCR. The sample lists about 220,000 clones, roughly a tenth seen once, with 1% to 1.5% in the top ten. This clone has just a few counts. Other DNA sequences within the sample encode an identical CDR3. Sequenced: central memory CD4+ T cells from blood. The receptor was derived from a man between 18 and 29 years old in good health.

The CDR3 coding sequence is TGCAGCGCCGGACAAGGGACGAACACCGGGGAGCTGTTTTTT. Translated: CSAGQGTNTGELFF. The chain is built from TRBV29-1 and TRBJ2-2; TRBD1 might be the D (5 bases). Germline lookup yields CDR1 SQVTM and CDR2 ANQGSEA. The CDR3 extends over 14 amino acids. V lost 7 bases and J lost 0, with 12 bases in between.